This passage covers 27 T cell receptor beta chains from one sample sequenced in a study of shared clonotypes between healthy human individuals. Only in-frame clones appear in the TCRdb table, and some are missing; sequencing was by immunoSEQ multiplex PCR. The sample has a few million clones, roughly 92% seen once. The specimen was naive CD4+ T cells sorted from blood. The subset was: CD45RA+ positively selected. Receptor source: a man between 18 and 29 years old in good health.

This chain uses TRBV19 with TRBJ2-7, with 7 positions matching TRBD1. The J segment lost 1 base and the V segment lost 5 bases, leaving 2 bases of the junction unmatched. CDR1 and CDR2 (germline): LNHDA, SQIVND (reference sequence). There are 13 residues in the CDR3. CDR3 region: CASSVGQSYEQYF. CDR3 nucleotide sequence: TGTGCCAGTAGTGTGGGACAGTCCTACGAGCAGTACTTC.

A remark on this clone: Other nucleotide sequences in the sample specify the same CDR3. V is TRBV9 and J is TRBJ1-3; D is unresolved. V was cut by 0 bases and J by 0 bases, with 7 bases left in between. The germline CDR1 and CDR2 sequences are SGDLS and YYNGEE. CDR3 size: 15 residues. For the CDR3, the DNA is TGTGCCAGCAGCGTAGTAGGGAGCTCTGGAAACACCATATATTTT. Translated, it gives CASSVVGSSGNTIYF.

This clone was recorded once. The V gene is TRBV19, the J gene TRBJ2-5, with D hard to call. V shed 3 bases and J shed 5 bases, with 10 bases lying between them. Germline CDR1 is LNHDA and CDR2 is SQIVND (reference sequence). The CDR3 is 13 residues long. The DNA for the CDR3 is TGTGCCAGTAGTATTTTGATTGGGGAGACCCAGTACTTC. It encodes CASSILIGETQYF.

DNA of the CDR3: TGTGCCAGCAGTCCCCCCAGGGGCAGGGAGGATGGCTACACCTTC. Translated, it gives CASSPPRGREDGYTF. The V gene is TRBV28, the J gene TRBJ1-2; possibly TRBD1 for D (6 bases). V lost 5 bases to trimming and J lost 6 bases, with 19 bases between them. The CDR3 consists of 15 residues. Germline-derived CDR1 and CDR2 are MDHEN and SYDVKM.

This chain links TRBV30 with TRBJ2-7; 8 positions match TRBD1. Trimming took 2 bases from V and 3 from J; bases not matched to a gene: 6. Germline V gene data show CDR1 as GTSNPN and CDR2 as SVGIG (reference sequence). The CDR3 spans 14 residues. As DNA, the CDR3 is TGTGCCTGGAGTCAAAGGACAGGGTTCTACGAGCAGTACTTC. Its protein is CAWSQRTGFYEQYF.

CDR3 nucleotides: TGTGCCAGCAGTCCCGGCGCCCGAGGACTGAGCAACGTGGACATTCAGTACTTC. Its translation: CASSPGARGLSNVDIQYF. The rearrangement joins TRBV28 to TRBJ2-4, with a possible D match to TRBD2 (5 bases). The CDR3 contains 18 residues. V was clipped by 5 bases and J by 8 bases, with 28 bases between them. CDR1 and CDR2 from the germline V gene are MDHEN and SYDVKM.

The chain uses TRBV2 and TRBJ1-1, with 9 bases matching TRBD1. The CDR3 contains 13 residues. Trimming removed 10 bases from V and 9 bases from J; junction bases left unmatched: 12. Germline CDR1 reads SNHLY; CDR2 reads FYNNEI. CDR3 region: CATSTGDRVQAFF. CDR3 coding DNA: TGTGCCACCTCAACGGGGGACAGGGTTCAAGCTTTCTTT.

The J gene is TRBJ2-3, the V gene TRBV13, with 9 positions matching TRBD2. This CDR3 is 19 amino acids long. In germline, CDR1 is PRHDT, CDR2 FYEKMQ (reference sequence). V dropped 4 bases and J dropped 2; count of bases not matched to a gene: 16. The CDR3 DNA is TGTGCCAGCAGCTACCGGCCCAAGCTTTCTAGCGGGGTCACAGATACGCAGTATTTT. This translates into CASSYRPKLSSGVTDTQYF.

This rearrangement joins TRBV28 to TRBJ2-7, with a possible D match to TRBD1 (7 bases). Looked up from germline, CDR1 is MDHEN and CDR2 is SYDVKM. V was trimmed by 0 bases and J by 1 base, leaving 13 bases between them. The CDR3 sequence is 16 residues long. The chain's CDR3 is CASSLWGQGGSYEQYF. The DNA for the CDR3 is TGTGCCAGCAGTTTATGGGGGCAGGGGGGATCCTACGAGCAGTACTTC.

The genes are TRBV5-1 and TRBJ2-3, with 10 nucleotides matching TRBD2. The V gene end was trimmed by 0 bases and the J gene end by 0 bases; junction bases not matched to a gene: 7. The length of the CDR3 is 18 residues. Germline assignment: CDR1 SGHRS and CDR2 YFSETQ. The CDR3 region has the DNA TGCGCCAGCAGCTTGGTAGCGGGGGGTGCGTGGAGCACAGATACGCAGTATTTT. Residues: CASSLVAGGAWSTDTQYF. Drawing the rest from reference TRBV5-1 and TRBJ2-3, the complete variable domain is KAGVTQTPRYLIKTRGQQVTLSCSPISGHRSVSWYQQTPGQGLQFLFEYFSETQRNKGNFPGRFSGRQFSNSRSEMNVSTLELGDSALYLCASSLVAGGAWSTDTQYFGPGTRLTVL.

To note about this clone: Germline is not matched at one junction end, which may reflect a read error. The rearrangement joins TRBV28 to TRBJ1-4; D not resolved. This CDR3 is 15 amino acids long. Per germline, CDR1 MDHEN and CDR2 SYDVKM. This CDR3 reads CASSFDGRGNGKLFF. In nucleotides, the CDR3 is TGTGCCAGCAGTTTTGATGGGCGCGGGAATGGAAAACTGTTTTTT.

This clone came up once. CDR3 amino acids: CASSETKTSGTGADTQYF. CDR3 DNA: TGTGCCAGCAGCGAGACAAAGACTAGCGGGACAGGGGCAGATACGCAGTATTTT. The chain recombines TRBV5-8 with TRBJ2-3; possibly TRBD2 for D (11 bases). Germline V gene sequence: CDR1 SGHTS, CDR2 YDEGEE. The CDR3 has 18 amino acids. Trimming left V 4 bases short and J 4 bases short, with 25 bases between.

For the CDR3, the DNA is TGTGCCAGCAGCTTAGTTCTGCAGGGTGGCTATGGCTACACCTTC. This sequence encodes CASSLVLQGGYGYTF. This chain uses TRBV7-2 with TRBJ1-2; a weak D match, TRBD1 (5 bases). V dropped 1 base and J dropped 4 bases, with 13 bases sitting between them. CDR1 is SGHTA, CDR2 FQGNSA, per germline. The CDR3 is 15 amino acids. Looking up the rest from reference TRBV7-2 and TRBJ1-2 gives the full variable domain: GAGVSQSPSNKVTEKGKDVELRCDPISGHTALYWYRQSLGQGLEFLIYFQGNSAPDKSGLPSDRFSAERTGGSVSTLTIQRTQQEDSAVYLCASSLVLQGGYGYTFGSGTRLTVV.

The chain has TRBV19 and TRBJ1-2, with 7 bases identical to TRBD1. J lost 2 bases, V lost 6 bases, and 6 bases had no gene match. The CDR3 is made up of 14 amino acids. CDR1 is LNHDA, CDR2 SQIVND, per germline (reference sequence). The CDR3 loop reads CASRSMTGNYGYTF. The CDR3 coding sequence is TGTGCCAGTAGGTCTATGACAGGGAACTATGGCTACACCTTC.

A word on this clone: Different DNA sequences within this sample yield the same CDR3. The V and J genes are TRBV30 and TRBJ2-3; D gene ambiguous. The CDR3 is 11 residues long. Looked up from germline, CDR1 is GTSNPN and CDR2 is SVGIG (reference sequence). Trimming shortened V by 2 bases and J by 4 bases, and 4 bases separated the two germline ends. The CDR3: CAWSLPDTQYF. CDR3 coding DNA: TGTGCCTGGAGTTTACCAGATACGCAGTATTTT. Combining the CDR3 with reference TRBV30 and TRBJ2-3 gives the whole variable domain SQTIHQWPATLVQPVGSPLSLECTVEGTSNPNLYWYRQAAGRGLQLLFYSVGIGQISSEVPQNLSASRPQDRQFILSSKKLLLSDSGFYLCAWSLPDTQYFGPGTRLTVL.

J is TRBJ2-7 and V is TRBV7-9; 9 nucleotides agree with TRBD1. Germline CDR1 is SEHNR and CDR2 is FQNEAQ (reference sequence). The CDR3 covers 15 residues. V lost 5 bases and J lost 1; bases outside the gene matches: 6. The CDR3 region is CASSGHGTGSYEQYF. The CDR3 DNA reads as TGTGCCAGCAGCGGTCACGGGACAGGGTCCTACGAGCAGTACTTC. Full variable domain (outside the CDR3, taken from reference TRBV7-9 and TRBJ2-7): DTGVSQNPRHKITKRGQNVTFRCDPISEHNRLYWYRQTLGQGPEFLTYFQNEAQLEKSRLLSDRFSAERPKGSFSTLEIQRTEQGDSAMYLCASSGHGTGSYEQYFGPGTRLTVT.

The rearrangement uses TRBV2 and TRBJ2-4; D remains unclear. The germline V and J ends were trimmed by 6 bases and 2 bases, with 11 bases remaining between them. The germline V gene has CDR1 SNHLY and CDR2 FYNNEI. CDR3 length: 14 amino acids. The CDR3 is CASSGWVSKNIQYF. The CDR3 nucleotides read TGTGCCAGCAGCGGCTGGGTATCCAAAAACATTCAGTACTTC. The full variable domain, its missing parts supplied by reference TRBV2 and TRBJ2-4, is EPEVTQTPSHQVTQMGQEVILRCVPISNHLYFYWYRQILGQKVEFLVSFYNNEISEKSEIFDDQFSVERPDGSNFTLKIRSTKLEDSAMYFCASSGWVSKNIQYFGAGTRLSVL.

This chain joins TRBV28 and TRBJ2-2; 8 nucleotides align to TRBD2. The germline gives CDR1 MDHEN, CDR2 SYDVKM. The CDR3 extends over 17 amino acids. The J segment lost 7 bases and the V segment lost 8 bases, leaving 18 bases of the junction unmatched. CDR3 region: CASRIGGAGAHGGELFF. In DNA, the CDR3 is TGTGCCAGCCGGATCGGGGGGGCGGGGGCCCACGGCGGGGAGCTGTTTTTT.

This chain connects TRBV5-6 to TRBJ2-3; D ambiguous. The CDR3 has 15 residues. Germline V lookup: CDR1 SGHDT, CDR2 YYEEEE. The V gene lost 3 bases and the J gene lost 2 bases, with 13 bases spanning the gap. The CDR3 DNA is TGTGCCAGCAGCTGGACCCGTAGGTCCACAGATACGCAGTATTTT. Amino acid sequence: CASSWTRRSTDTQYF.

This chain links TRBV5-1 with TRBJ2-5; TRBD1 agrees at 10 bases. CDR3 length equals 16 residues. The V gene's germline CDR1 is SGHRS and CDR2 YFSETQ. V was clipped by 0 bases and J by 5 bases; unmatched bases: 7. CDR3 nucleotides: TGCGCCAGCAGCTTGGGACAGGGGGCGAGAGGGGAGACCCAGTACTTC. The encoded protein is CASSLGQGARGETQYF. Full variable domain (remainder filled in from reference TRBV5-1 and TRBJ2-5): KAGVTQTPRYLIKTRGQQVTLSCSPISGHRSVSWYQQTPGQGLQFLFEYFSETQRNKGNFPGRFSGRQFSNSRSEMNVSTLELGDSALYLCASSLGQGARGETQYFGPGTRLLVL.

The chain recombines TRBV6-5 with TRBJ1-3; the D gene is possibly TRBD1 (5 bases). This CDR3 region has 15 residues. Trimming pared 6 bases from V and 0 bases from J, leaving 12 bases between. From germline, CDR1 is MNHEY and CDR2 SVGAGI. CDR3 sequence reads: CASRATGDSGNTIYF. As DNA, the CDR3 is TGTGCCAGCAGAGCTACAGGAGACTCTGGAAACACCATATATTTT.

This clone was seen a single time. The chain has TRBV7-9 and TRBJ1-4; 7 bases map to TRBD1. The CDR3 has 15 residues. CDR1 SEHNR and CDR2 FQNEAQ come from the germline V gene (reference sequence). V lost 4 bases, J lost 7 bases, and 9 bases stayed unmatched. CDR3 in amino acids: CASSSGQAVSEKLFF. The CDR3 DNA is TGTGCCAGCAGCTCAGGACAGGCTGTTTCTGAAAAACTGTTTTTT.

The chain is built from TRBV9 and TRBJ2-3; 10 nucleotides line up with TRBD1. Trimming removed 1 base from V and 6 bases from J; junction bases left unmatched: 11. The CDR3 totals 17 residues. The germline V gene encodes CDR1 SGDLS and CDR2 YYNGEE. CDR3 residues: CASSVTTGGLGSDTQYF. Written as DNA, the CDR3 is TGTGCCAGCAGCGTAACGACAGGGGGCCTAGGATCGGATACGCAGTATTTT.

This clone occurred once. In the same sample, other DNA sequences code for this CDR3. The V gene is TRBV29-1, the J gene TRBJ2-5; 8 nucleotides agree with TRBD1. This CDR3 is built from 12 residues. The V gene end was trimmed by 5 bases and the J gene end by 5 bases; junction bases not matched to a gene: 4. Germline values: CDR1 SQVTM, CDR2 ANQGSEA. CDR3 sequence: CSVQGAGETQYF. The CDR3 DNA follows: TGCAGCGTTCAGGGGGCCGGCGAGACCCAGTACTTC. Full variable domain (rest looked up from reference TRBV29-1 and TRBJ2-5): SAVISQKPSRDICQRGTSLTIQCQVDSQVTMMFWYRQQPGQSLTLIATANQGSEATYESGFVIDKFPISRPNLTFSTLTVSNMSPEDSSIYLCSVQGAGETQYFGPGTRLLVL.

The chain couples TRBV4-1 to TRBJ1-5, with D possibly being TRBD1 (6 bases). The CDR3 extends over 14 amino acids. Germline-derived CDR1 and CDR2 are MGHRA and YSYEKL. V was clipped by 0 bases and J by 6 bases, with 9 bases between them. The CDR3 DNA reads TGCGCCAGCAGCCAAGATAACAGGGTTCAGCCCCAGCATTTT. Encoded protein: CASSQDNRVQPQHF.

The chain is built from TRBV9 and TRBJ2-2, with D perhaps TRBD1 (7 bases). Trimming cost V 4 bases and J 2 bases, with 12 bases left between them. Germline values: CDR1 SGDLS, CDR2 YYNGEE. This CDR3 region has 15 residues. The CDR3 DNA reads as TGTGCCAGCAGCCCCAGGGGGGACAACACCGGGGAGCTGTTTTTT. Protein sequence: CASSPRGDNTGELFF. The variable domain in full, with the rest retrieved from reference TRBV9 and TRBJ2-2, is DSGVTQTPKHLITATGQRVTLRCSPRSGDLSVYWYQQSLDQGLQFLIQYYNGEERAKGNILERFSAQQFPDLHSELNLSSLELGDSALYFCASSPRGDNTGELFFGEGSRLTVL.

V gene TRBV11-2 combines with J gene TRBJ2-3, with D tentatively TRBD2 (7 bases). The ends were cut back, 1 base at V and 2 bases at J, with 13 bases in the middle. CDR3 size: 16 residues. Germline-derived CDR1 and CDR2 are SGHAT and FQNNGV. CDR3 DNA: TGTGCCAGCAGCTTAGGGGGGGGCCCTATCACAGATACGCAGTATTTT. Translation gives CASSLGGGPITDTQYF. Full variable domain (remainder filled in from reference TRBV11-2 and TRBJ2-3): EAGVAQSPRYKIIEKRQSVAFWCNPISGHATLYWYQQILGQGPKLLIQFQNNGVVDDSQLPKDRFSAERLKGVDSTLKIQPAKLEDSAVYLCASSLGGGPITDTQYFGPGTRLTVL.